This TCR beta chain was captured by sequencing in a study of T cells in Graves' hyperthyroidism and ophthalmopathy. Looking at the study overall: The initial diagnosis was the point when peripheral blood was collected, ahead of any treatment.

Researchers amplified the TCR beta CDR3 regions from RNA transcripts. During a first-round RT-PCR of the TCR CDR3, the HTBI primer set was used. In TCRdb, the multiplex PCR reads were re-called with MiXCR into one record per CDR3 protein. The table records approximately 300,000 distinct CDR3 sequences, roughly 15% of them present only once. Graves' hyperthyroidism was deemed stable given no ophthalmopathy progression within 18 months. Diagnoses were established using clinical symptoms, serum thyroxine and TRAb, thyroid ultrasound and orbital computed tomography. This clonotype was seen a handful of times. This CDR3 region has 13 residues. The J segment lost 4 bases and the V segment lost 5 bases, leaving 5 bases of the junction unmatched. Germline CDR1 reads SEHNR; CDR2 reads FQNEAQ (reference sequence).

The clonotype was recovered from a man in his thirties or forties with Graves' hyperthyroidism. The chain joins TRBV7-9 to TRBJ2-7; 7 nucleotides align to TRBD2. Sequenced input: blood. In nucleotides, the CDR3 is TGTGCCAGCAGCCAACCCGGGGGGTACGAGCAGTACTTC. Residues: CASSQPGGYEQYF.